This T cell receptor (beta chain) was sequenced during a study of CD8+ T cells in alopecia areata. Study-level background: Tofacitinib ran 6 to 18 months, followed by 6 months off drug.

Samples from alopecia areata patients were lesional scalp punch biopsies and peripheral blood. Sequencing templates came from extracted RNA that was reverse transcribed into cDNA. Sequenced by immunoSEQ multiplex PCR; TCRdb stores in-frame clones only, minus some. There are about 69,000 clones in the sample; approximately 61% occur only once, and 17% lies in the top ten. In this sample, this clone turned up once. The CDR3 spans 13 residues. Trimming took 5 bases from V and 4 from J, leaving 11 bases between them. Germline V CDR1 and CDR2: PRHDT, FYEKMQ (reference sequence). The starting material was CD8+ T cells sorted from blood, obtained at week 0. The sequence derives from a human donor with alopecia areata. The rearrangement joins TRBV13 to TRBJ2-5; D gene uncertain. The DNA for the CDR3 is TGTGCCAGCAGCCAACCCTCGGGAGAGACCCAGTACTTC. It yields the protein CASSQPSGETQYF.